The 9 T cell receptor beta chains below all came from one sample that was sequenced in a study of blood T cell repertoires in COVID-19 (dated by TCRdb to 2019 to 2021). Library method: the immunoSEQ multiplex PCR assay. TCRdb provides this immuneACCESS table in a form limited to in-frame rearrangements. Some clones are lacking; in checked studies, under half of them reflect an unresolved V gene, and why the rest are absent is not known. Across this sample there are 200,000 to 250,000 clones, with 70% to 85% seen only once. 3% to 3.5% of the sample belongs to the ten largest clones. The sequenced sample was PBMCs or T cells enriched from blood (not recorded which). The receptor set was obtained from a woman aged 55-70 years who had recovered from COVID-19.

This chain joins TRBV2 and TRBJ1-5; unclear D gene. CDR1 is SNHLY, CDR2 FYNNEI, per germline. The CDR3 is made up of 15 amino acids. The V and J ends lost 1 base and 3 bases respectively, with 10 bases between them. CDR3 nucleotide sequence: TGTGCCAGCAGTGAAGAGAAACAGCACAATCAGCCCCAGCATTTT. Its protein is CASSEEKQHNQPQHF. Supplemented by reference TRBV2 and TRBJ1-5, the full variable domain reads EPEVTQTPSHQVTQMGQEVILRCVPISNHLYFYWYRQILGQKVEFLVSFYNNEISEKSEIFDDQFSVERPDGSNFTLKIRSTKLEDSAMYFCASSEEKQHNQPQHFGDGTRLSIL.

This sequence joins TRBV3-1 (or the pseudogene TRBV3-2) and TRBJ1-2; no clear D gene. V lost 0 bases and J lost 9, with 14 bases in between. The CDR3 runs 14 residues. Germline values: CDR1 LGHDT, CDR2 YNNKEL (reference sequence). CDR3 bases: TGTGCCAGCAGCCAAGATCTGGCCAGGCCGCGCTACACCTTC. Amino acids: CASSQDLARPRYTF.

The chain has TRBV14 and TRBJ1-2, with D hard to call. The CDR3 runs to 16 residues. The V and J ends lost 2 bases and 5 bases respectively, with 18 bases between them. Germline V gives CDR1 SGHDN, CDR2 FVKESK. CDR3 region: CASSQKVTAELYGYTF. The CDR3 DNA reads as TGTGCCAGCAGCCAAAAAGTAACTGCGGAACTATATGGCTACACCTTC.

The chain recombines TRBV7-8 with TRBJ1-1; D gene ambiguous. Deletions cut 1 base from V and 1 base from J, with 4 bases between. The germline V gene has CDR1 SGHVS and CDR2 FQNEAQ. The CDR3 consists of 13 residues. The CDR3 protein is CASSLERNTEAFF. The CDR3 coding sequence is TGTGCCAGCAGCTTAGAGCGGAACACTGAAGCTTTCTTT.

The rearrangement joins TRBV9 to TRBJ2-7, with a possible D match to TRBD1 (5 bases). Trimming left V 4 bases short and J 1 base short, with 15 bases between. Per the germline V gene, CDR1 is SGDLS and CDR2 is YYNGEE. This CDR3 spans 15 amino acids. The CDR3 bases are TGTGCCAGCAGCCCGGAGACAGCCCCTTCCTACGAGCAGTACTTC. The encoded protein is CASSPETAPSYEQYF. Combining the CDR3 with reference TRBV9 and TRBJ2-7 gives the whole variable domain DSGVTQTPKHLITATGQRVTLRCSPRSGDLSVYWYQQSLDQGLQFLIQYYNGEERAKGNILERFSAQQFPDLHSELNLSSLELGDSALYFCASSPETAPSYEQYFGPGTRLTVT.

J is TRBJ2-7 and V is TRBV25-1; 7 nucleotides agree with TRBD1. Germline V gives CDR1 MGHDK, CDR2 SYGVNS. The CDR3 covers 14 residues. With V trimmed by 4 bases and J by 2 bases, 5 bases remained unmatched. Here the CDR3 reads CASSVRTGPYEQYF. The DNA for the CDR3 is TGTGCCAGCAGTGTTAGGACAGGTCCCTACGAGCAGTACTTC.

The V call is TRBV5-4, the J call TRBJ2-4; D may be TRBD2 (7 bases). Looked up from germline, CDR1 is SGHNT and CDR2 is YYREEE (reference sequence). The length of the CDR3 is 15 residues. The V end lost 2 bases, the J end lost 8 bases, and 17 bases lay between the germline ends. The CDR3 nucleotides read TGTGCCAGCAGCTTCTCCGGGGGGCGGAGGGACATTCAGTACTTC. Amino acid sequence: CASSFSGGRRDIQYF.

The chain links TRBV7-9 to TRBJ1-1, with a tentative D call TRBD1 (6 bases). V shed 4 bases and J shed 11 bases, with 17 bases lying between them. The CDR3 contains 13 residues. CDR1 and CDR2 from the germline V gene are SEHNR and FQNEAQ (reference sequence). The CDR3 reads CASSSTGTSKAFF. The CDR3 nucleotides are TGTGCCAGCAGCTCGACCGGGACATCTAAGGCTTTCTTT.

This chain joins TRBV27 and TRBJ2-1, with 10 bases lining up with TRBD1. Germline V lookup: CDR1 MNHEY, CDR2 SMNVEV (reference sequence). After removal of 2 bases from V and 8 bases from J, the junction contained 6 bases not matched to a gene. This CDR3 has 15 residues. CDR3 DNA: TGTGCCAGCAGTTTAAGGGACAGGGGTAGGCATGAGCAGTTCTTC. Translated, it gives CASSLRDRGRHEQFF.